This TCR beta chain stems from a study of blood T cell repertoires in COVID-19. Sequencing was performed with immunoSEQ multiplex PCR; in TCRdb, only in-frame clones are kept and a portion is missing. The data show a few hundred thousand clones, 87% seen once. Donors of Cohort 3 who recovered were those that had two negative PCRs, clearance, or symptom resolution. This clonotype originated in a man in his thirties or forties who had recovered from COVID-19. The sequencing input was PBMCs or T cells enriched from blood (not recorded which).

In nucleotides, the CDR3 is TGTGCCAGCAGCCCCGGACAGTACAATTCTGATGGCTACACCTTC. This translates into CASSPGQYNSDGYTF. This chain uses TRBV6-2 or TRBV6-3 with TRBJ1-2, with a possible D match to TRBD1 (6 bases). V dropped 6 bases and J dropped 6 bases, with 20 bases sitting between them. The germline gives CDR1 MNHEY, CDR2 SVGEGT. The CDR3 totals 15 residues.